This paragraph covers one T cell receptor beta chain sequence. The data belong to a study of blood T cell repertoires in COVID-19. Whole-study context: In each case, the material was cDNA or gDNA derived from T cells, B-cell-depleted T cells, or PBMCs.

Trimming took off 6 bases at V and 1 base at J, with 18 bases between the two ends. Germline CDR1 and CDR2: LNHNV and YYDKDF (reference sequence). The CDR3 is 16 amino acids. Here immunoSEQ multiplex PCR was the method, and the copy in TCRdb shows in-frame clones only, minus some. The data contain roughly 30,000 clones, 81% of them singletons. This TCR was sampled from a woman in her fifties or sixties with acute or convalescent COVID-19. V gene TRBV15 combines with J gene TRBJ1-1; D call uncertain. The sequencing sample was made of peripheral blood. The CDR3 nucleotides read TGTGCCACCAGGGGCTCAATCTGGGCCGAGAACACTGAAGCTTTCTTT. Protein product: CATRGSIWAENTEAFF.